This is a list of T cell receptor beta chains from one sample in a study of T-cell reconstitution after alpha-beta-depleted transplantation in children. Via MiXCR, TCRdb re-called the PCR reads, giving one row per CDR3 protein. The data show about 240,000 distinct CDR3 sequences, with about 25% seen just once and 2.6% held by the top ten. The specimen comprised PBMCs, sampled before TCRalphabeta/CD19-depleted stem cell transplant. The receptors here all came from a girl aged 2-15 years with Fanconi anemia, due to receive a stem cell transplant. CDR3s include the opening cysteine and the closing phenylalanine or tryptophan. The D gene is left open where the match is weak. Rows give clone size only sometimes, using once, few, many, or a class for an expanded clone.

d_call	v_call	clone_size	j_call	cdr3_aa	cdr3_nt
-	TRBV18	-	TRBJ1-5	CASSPGKNQPQHF	TGTGCCAGCTCACCAGGGAAGAATCAGCCCCAGCATTTT
-	TRBV28	-	TRBJ2-3	CASSYLSSTDTQYF	TGTGCCAGCAGCTACTTATCTTCCACAGATACGCAGTATTTT
-	TRBV7-9	once	TRBJ2-7	CASSQGGEQYF	TGTGCCAGCAGCCAGGGTGGGGAGCAGTACTTC
TRBD2	TRBV4-1	-	TRBJ2-1	CASSQDPPSGYNEQFF	TGCGCCAGCAGCCAAGATCCCCCTAGCGGTTACAATGAGCAGTTCTTC
-	TRBV27	few	TRBJ2-7	CASSPARSGDEQYF	TGTGCCAGCAGTCCAGCACGGTCTGGGGACGAGCAGTACTTC
-	TRBV20-1	few	TRBJ2-2	CSAREVSGWAGELFF	TGCAGTGCTAGAGAAGTGTCAGGTTGGGCCGGGGAGCTGTTTTTT
-	TRBV12-3/TRBV12-4	-	TRBJ1-1	CASSPQGALNTEAFF	TGTGCCAGCAGCCCACAGGGCGCCCTGAACACTGAAGCTTTCTTT
-	TRBV29-1	many	TRBJ2-3	CTPLPGRITDTQYF	TGCACCCCTCTGCCGGGACGTATTACAGATACGCAGTATTTT
-	TRBV28	-	TRBJ2-7	CASSTQGAQGGHEQYF	TGTGCCAGCAGTACCCAAGGTGCACAGGGAGGCCACGAGCAGTACTTC
TRBD1	TRBV20-1	-	TRBJ2-7	CSGRDSPYEQYF	TGCAGTGGCCGGGACAGCCCCTACGAGCAGTACTTC
-	TRBV18	-	TRBJ2-3	CASSPRASSGLGADTQYF	TGTGCCAGCTCACCAAGGGCGTCGAGCGGCCTAGGGGCAGATACGCAGTATTTT
-	TRBV7-6	-	TRBJ1-4	CASRTWPYEKLFF	TGTGCCAGCCGTACGTGGCCATATGAAAAACTGTTTTTT
TRBD2	TRBV18	-	TRBJ2-7	CASLGKRDFVSYEQYF	TGTGCCAGCTTGGGGAAGCGGGACTTCGTGTCCTACGAGCAGTACTTC
TRBD1	TRBV4-2	few	TRBJ2-6	CASSQGDRAGANVLTF	TGTGCCAGCAGCCAAGGGGACAGGGCTGGGGCCAACGTCCTGACTTTC
TRBD1	TRBV12-3/TRBV12-4	-	TRBJ1-5	CASSLVGRQGRWGPQHF	TGTGCCAGCAGTTTAGTGGGGAGACAGGGTCGTTGGGGGCCCCAGCATTTT
-	TRBV12-3/TRBV12-4	once	TRBJ2-7	CTCSLGNEQYF	TGTACCTGCAGTTTAGGTAACGAGCAGTACTTC
TRBD1	TRBV7-2	once	TRBJ1-5	CASSPRQGYNQPQHF	TGTGCCAGCAGCCCCAGACAGGGCTACAATCAGCCCCAGCATTTT